Below are 9 T cell receptor beta chains sequenced from a single sample in a study of T cell responses to AZD1222 COVID-19 vaccine. The protocol was immunoSEQ multiplex PCR, while the TCRdb copy is restricted to in-frame clones and leaves out a portion. The sample contains roughly 180,000 clones, 70% to 90% of which appear only once. The source was peripheral blood, collected on day 0 of AZD1222 vaccination. The receptors originated from an adult in good health.

The V gene is TRBV18, the J gene TRBJ2-7; 11 nucleotides line up with TRBD2. Unmatched junction bases numbered 12, after V lost 3 bases and J lost 2 bases. This CDR3 is 18 amino acids long. Looked up from germline, CDR1 is KGHSH and CDR2 is LQKENI. CDR3 coding DNA: TGTGCCAGCTCACCGACCCCTCGACTAGCGGGGAAGACCTACGAGCAGTACTTC. This codes for CASSPTPRLAGKTYEQYF.

A single count supports this clone. The V call is TRBV27, the J call TRBJ2-1, with 10 bases identical to TRBD2. The germline CDR1 and CDR2 sequences are MNHEY and SMNVEV (reference sequence). The length of the CDR3 is 19 residues. Germline trimming cut 7 bases from V and 0 bases from J; bases unmatched to any gene: 15. The CDR3 spells CASTERWGPSGSSYNEQFF. The CDR3 nucleotides are TGTGCCAGCACCGAGAGGTGGGGTCCTAGCGGGAGCTCCTACAATGAGCAGTTCTTC.

The chain employs TRBV29-1 and TRBJ2-3, with unresolved D. V lost 6 bases, J lost 1 base, and 17 bases lay in between. The CDR3 is 15 amino acids. CDR1 and CDR2 from the germline V gene are SQVTM and ANQGSEA. The chain's CDR3 is CSVVLWDGGTDTQYF. CDR3 coding DNA: TGCAGCGTCGTTCTCTGGGATGGAGGCACAGATACGCAGTATTTT.

The rearrangement joins TRBV2 to TRBJ2-6; TRBD1 matches at 7 bases. In germline, CDR1 is SNHLY, CDR2 FYNNEI. The CDR3 has 16 amino acids. V dropped 3 bases and J dropped 0; count of bases not matched to a gene: 2. The CDR3 is CASSEDRNSGANVLTF. CDR3 nucleotides: TGTGCCAGCAGTGAGGACAGGAACTCTGGGGCCAACGTCCTGACTTTC.

The J gene is TRBJ1-5, the V gene TRBV5-8; no firm D call. The CDR3 runs 14 residues. Germline CDR1 SGHTS, CDR2 YDEGEE. The ends were cut back, 1 base at V and 4 bases at J, with 9 bases in the middle. The CDR3 loop reads CASSLRDVNQPQHF. DNA for the CDR3: TGTGCCAGCAGCTTGAGAGACGTAAATCAGCCCCAGCATTTT.

J is TRBJ1-2 and V is TRBV28, with D unresolved. The germline CDR1 and CDR2 sequences are MDHEN and SYDVKM. V lost 2 bases, J lost 3 bases, and 13 bases lay in between. The CDR3 runs 15 residues. The CDR3 DNA is TGTGCCAGCAGTTTACGTGGCAGATTCTACTATGGCTACACCTTC. As protein: CASSLRGRFYYGYTF.

This clone was found a few times. The V gene is TRBV28, the J gene TRBJ1-1, with D possibly being TRBD1 (6 bases). The germline V gene has CDR1 MDHEN and CDR2 SYDVKM. The CDR3 has 11 amino acids. Trimming took 5 bases from V and 11 from J, leaving 12 bases between them. In DNA form, the CDR3 reads TGTGCCAGCAGTAAAACAGGGAGGGCTTTCTTT. It is translated as CASSKTGRAFF. Full variable domain (rest looked up from reference TRBV28 and TRBJ1-1): DVKVTQSSRYLVKRTGEKVFLECVQDMDHENMFWYRQDPGLGLRLIYFSYDVKMKEKGDIPEGYSVSREKKERFSLILESASTNQTSMYLCASSKTGRAFFGQGTRLTVV.

A single count supports this clone. Here the CDR3 reads CASSTSSGLAGELFF. CDR3 sequence (DNA): TGTGCCAGCAGTACAAGTAGCGGCTTGGCCGGGGAGCTGTTTTTT. The chain has TRBV7-3 and TRBJ2-2; D is possibly TRBD2 (6 bases). Germline CDR1 reads SGHTA; CDR2 reads FQGTGA. The CDR3 is 15 residues long. Trimming took off 6 bases at V and 6 bases at J, with 17 bases between the two ends.

The chain joins TRBV6-2 or TRBV6-3 to TRBJ2-7, with TRBD2 identical over 13 bases. The CDR3 is 16 amino acids. The germline V gene has CDR1 MNHEY and CDR2 SVGEGT. After removal of 2 bases from V and 4 bases from J, the junction contained 5 bases not matched to a gene. The CDR3 region is CASSYHGLAGEYEQYF. CDR3 DNA: TGTGCCAGCAGTTACCATGGACTAGCGGGGGAATACGAGCAGTACTTC.